This is a list of T cell receptor beta chains from one sample in a study of T cells expressing NK-cell markers. TCRdb reanalyzed the 5' RACE reads and collapses them to one entry per CDR3 protein, without DNA. This sample's clone table lists fewer than 300,000 distinct CDR3 sequences. The sample comprised blood T cells: a sorted CD56 or NKG2C T cell subset, CD4+ or CD8+ T cells, or bulk PBMC T cells (not recorded which). These receptor sequences come from a woman aged 18 to 75 in good health. The CDR3 runs from the conserved cysteine through the conserved F or W.

TRBJ2-1,TRBV24-1,CATSDLVGTHNEQFF
TRBJ2-5,TRBV6-2/TRBV6-3,CASTENWGQGRETQYF
TRBJ1-1,TRBV12-3/TRBV12-4,CASSTGFMGTEAFF
TRBJ1-2,TRBV4-3,CASSHLVGEVCTF
TRBJ2-5,TRBV6-5,CASSYGQIQETQYF
TRBJ2-1,TRBV4-3,CASSQESFVGAGGRNEQFF
TRBJ1-5,TRBV19,CASSTGGAQPQHF
TRBJ2-3,TRBV4-3,CASSQEGQGSDTQYF
TRBJ2-5,TRBV29-1,CSVGTGAETQYF
TRBJ1-5,TRBV6-2/TRBV6-3,CASSAPRGHQPQHF
TRBJ2-5,TRBV28,CASEKGNKETQYF
TRBJ1-3,TRBV6-1,CASRTDGGAGNTIYF
TRBJ2-7,TRBV12-3/TRBV12-4,CASSLRQALEVGEQYF
TRBJ2-7,TRBV3-1,CASSRTAYEQYF
TRBJ1-4,TRBV29-1,CSVSGFNEKLFF
TRBJ2-5,TRBV20-1,CSAEGLAGGLPETQYF